This entry is about one T cell receptor (beta chain). Its matching antigen is unknown. TCRdb's table, derived via immunoSEQ multiplex PCR, lists solely in-frame clones and lacks some. This sample has roughly 88,000 clones, with approximately 83% found just once. The data stem from a study of radiotherapy plus CTLA-4 blockade in lung cancer. The study's findings and limits: In blood, after radiotherapy plus ipilimumab, tumor-derived TCR clones expanded.

CDR3 length equals 13 residues. V was pared by 5 bases and J by 3 bases, with 10 bases between. Germline V gene sequence: CDR1 MNHNS, CDR2 SASEGT. Those with chemo-refractory metastatic non-small-cell lung cancer were treated with focal radiation combined with CTLA-4 blockade using ipilimumab. The chain recombines TRBV6-1 with TRBJ1-1, with no clear D. Sequenced material: peripheral blood, taken from a patient treated with radiotherapy plus ipilimumab. This TCR came from a human donor with non-small cell lung cancer who had stable disease on radiotherapy plus ipilimumab. The CDR3 protein is CASSYWVDTEAFF. CDR3 coding DNA: TGTGCCAGCAGTTATTGGGTTGACACTGAAGCTTTCTTT.